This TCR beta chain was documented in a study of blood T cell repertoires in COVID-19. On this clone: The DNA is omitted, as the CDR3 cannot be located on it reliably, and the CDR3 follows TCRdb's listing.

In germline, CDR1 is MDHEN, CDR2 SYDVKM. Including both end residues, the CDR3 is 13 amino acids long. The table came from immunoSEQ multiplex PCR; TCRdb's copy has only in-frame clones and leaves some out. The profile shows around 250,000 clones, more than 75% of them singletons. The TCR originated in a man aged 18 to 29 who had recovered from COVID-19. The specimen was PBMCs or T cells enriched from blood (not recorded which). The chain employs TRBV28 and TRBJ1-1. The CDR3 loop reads CASSTSRNTEAFF.